The next 21 T cell receptor beta chains were all read from a single sample in a study of cytomegalovirus exposure and HLA in healthy donors. The PCR had 60 Vbeta and 13 Jbeta primers. TCRdb keeps only in-frame clones here, not all; method: immunoSEQ multiplex PCR. The sample holds some 88,000 clones, over 65% seen once. The sequencing sample was made of PBMCs. The receptors stem from a woman aged 18-35 years in good health and CMV-seropositive.

This chain uses TRBV7-3 with TRBJ2-2; 7 bases are a match to TRBD1. V gave up 2 bases and J gave up 6 bases; unmatched junction bases: 0. Looked up from germline, CDR1 is SGHTA and CDR2 is FQGTGA. This CDR3 comprises 13 residues. CDR3 loop: CASSLQGAGELFF. CDR3 nucleotide sequence: TGTGCCAGCAGCTTACAGGGGGCCGGGGAGCTGTTTTTT.

The J gene is TRBJ1-5, the V gene TRBV19; 9 positions match TRBD1. The V and J ends lost 6 bases and 3 bases, in that order; junction bases with no gene match: 9. The CDR3 contains 16 residues. Germline V gene lookup returns CDR1 LNHDA and CDR2 SQIVND (reference sequence). CDR3 nucleotide sequence: TGTGCCAGTAGACCCGGGACAGGGCTTCTCAATCAGCCCCAGCATTTT. This codes for CASRPGTGLLNQPQHF.

This clone has just one count. The rearrangement uses TRBV14 and TRBJ1-1; tentatively, D is TRBD1 (5 bases). Germline CDR1 and CDR2: SGHDN and FVKESK. Trimming took off 4 bases at V and 5 bases at J, with 17 bases between the two ends. The CDR3 sequence is 15 residues long. CDR3 coding DNA: TGTGCCAGCAGCCCTCCTTGGGGGGAGACGACTGAAGCTTTCTTT. Residues: CASSPPWGETTEAFF.

This chain uses TRBV2 with TRBJ2-7; 9 nucleotides match TRBD1. This CDR3 has 13 amino acids. Per germline, CDR1 SNHLY and CDR2 FYNNEI. The V gene end was trimmed by 4 bases and the J gene end by 7 bases; junction bases not matched to a gene: 5. The DNA for the CDR3 is TGTGCCAGCAGTGGACAGGGGGTGGGTGAGCAGTACTTC. Its translation: CASSGQGVGEQYF.

The chain carries TRBV6-5 and TRBJ2-5, with 10 nucleotides matching TRBD1. V shed 5 bases and J 4 bases; nucleotides not matched to a gene: 4. CDR1 and CDR2 (germline): MNHEY, SVGAGI. The CDR3 contains 14 residues. The CDR3 coding sequence is TGTGCCAGCAGTCAGGGACAGGGGAGAGAGACCCAGTACTTC. Translation gives CASSQGQGRETQYF.

The sample holds a few counts of this clone. This rearrangement joins TRBV6-1 to TRBJ2-7; 7 bases match TRBD1. V lost 4 bases and J lost 0; bases outside the gene matches: 3. The CDR3 sequence is 14 residues long. Germline V lookup: CDR1 MNHNS, CDR2 SASEGT. This CDR3 reads CASSARDSSYEQYF. DNA for the CDR3: TGTGCCAGCAGTGCTCGGGACAGCTCCTACGAGCAGTACTTC.

This rearrangement joins TRBV2 to TRBJ2-2; D remains ambiguous. V lost 6 bases and J 5 bases, leaving 13 bases between the germline ends. The CDR3 extends over 14 amino acids. Germline V gives CDR1 SNHLY, CDR2 FYNNEI. For the CDR3, the DNA is TGTGCCAGCAGAAGCTCGGTGTCAACCGGGGAGCTGTTTTTT. Translating it yields CASRSSVSTGELFF.

This chain joins TRBV2 and TRBJ2-1; the match to TRBD1 covers 9 bases. Germline CDR1 and CDR2: SNHLY and FYNNEI. The ends lost 8 bases at V and 5 bases at J; junction bases unmatched: 4. The CDR3 runs to 13 residues. CDR3 bases: TGTGCCAGCGGGAGGACAGGGGACAATGAGCAGTTCTTC. Translating gives CASGRTGDNEQFF.

CDR3: CASSPDLRTRGTQYF. The CDR3 bases are TGTGCCAGCAGTCCCGACTTAAGGACACGCGGGACCCAGTACTTC. The gene calls are TRBV7-2 and TRBJ2-5; D perhaps matches TRBD1 (5 bases). There are 15 residues in the CDR3. Trimming removed 6 bases from V and 7 bases from J, with 21 bases in between. Germline CDR1 is SGHTA and CDR2 is FQGNSA.

This chain uses TRBV11-2 with TRBJ2-7; 7 bases line up with TRBD2. Per the germline V gene, CDR1 is SGHAT and CDR2 is FQNNGV. V shed 1 base, J shed 2 bases, and the junction held 5 bases outside the gene matches. The CDR3 covers 15 residues. The CDR3 bases are TGTGCCAGCAGCTTAGGTACCGGGACTACCTACGAGCAGTACTTC. Residues: CASSLGTGTTYEQYF. The whole variable domain, filled in from reference TRBV11-2 and TRBJ2-7, reads EAGVAQSPRYKIIEKRQSVAFWCNPISGHATLYWYQQILGQGPKLLIQFQNNGVVDDSQLPKDRFSAERLKGVDSTLKIQPAKLEDSAVYLCASSLGTGTTYEQYFGPGTRLTVT.

V gene TRBV5-4 combines with J gene TRBJ2-1; 9 nucleotides match TRBD2. V trimming: 0 bases; J trimming: 9 bases; junction bases outside the gene matches: 7. CDR1 SGHNT and CDR2 YYREEE come from the germline V gene (reference sequence). This CDR3 spans 15 amino acids. The chain's CDR3 is CASSLVGLAWSEQFF. Here the CDR3 DNA reads TGTGCCAGCAGCTTGGTGGGACTAGCCTGGAGTGAGCAGTTCTTC.

This chain connects TRBV30 to TRBJ2-7; D remains ambiguous. V was cut by 1 base and J by 4 bases, with 8 bases left in between. The CDR3 is 12 residues long. Germline V gene data show CDR1 as GTSNPN and CDR2 as SVGIG (reference sequence). CDR3 DNA: TGTGCCTGGAGTGCCAGTCAGTACGAGCAGTACTTC. Translation: CAWSASQYEQYF.

V gene TRBV5-6 combines with J gene TRBJ2-5; tentative D call: TRBD1 (5 bases). The V end was cut by 3 bases, the J end by 2 bases, with 11 bases between. The CDR3 is 14 residues long. Per the germline V gene, CDR1 is SGHDT and CDR2 is YYEEEE. The CDR3 region has the DNA TGTGCCAGCAGCTGGAGTCAGGGACAAGAGACCCAGTACTTC. This sequence encodes CASSWSQGQETQYF.

V usage is TRBV4-3 and J usage is TRBJ2-7; D unresolved. The V end lost 4 bases, the J end lost 6 bases, and 16 bases lay between the germline ends. Germline assignment: CDR1 LGHNA and CDR2 YSLEER. The CDR3 is made up of 14 amino acids. The CDR3 DNA sequence: TGCGCCAGCAGCCCCGACAATGGGCCGTTCGAGCAGTACTTC. Translated: CASSPDNGPFEQYF.

The V gene is TRBV7-3, the J gene TRBJ2-2, with 8 bases identical to TRBD1. Germline V CDR1 and CDR2: SGHTA, FQGTGA. The CDR3 covers 15 residues. The trim removed 5 bases at V and 5 bases at J, leaving 7 bases unmatched. The CDR3 reads CASSPQGAGTGELFF. DNA for the CDR3: TGTGCCAGCAGCCCCCAGGGGGCTGGGACCGGGGAGCTGTTTTTT.

The chain combines TRBV4-2 with TRBJ2-2, with a tentative D call TRBD2 (6 bases). Between the trimmed V and J ends, which lost 4 bases and 3 bases, there was a span of 15 bases. Germline lookup yields CDR1 LGHNA and CDR2 YNFKEQ. This CDR3 is built from 16 residues. Written as DNA, the CDR3 is TGTGCCAGCAGCCCCACGCCGGGACTCGACACCGGGGAGCTGTTTTTT. Its translation: CASSPTPGLDTGELFF.

This sequence joins TRBV28 and TRBJ2-1, with 7 positions matching TRBD2. The trim removed 0 bases at V and 4 bases at J, leaving 3 bases unmatched. This CDR3 spans 15 amino acids. Germline V gives CDR1 MDHEN, CDR2 SYDVKM. The CDR3 loop is CASSLWASGYNEQFF. The DNA of the CDR3 is TGTGCCAGCAGTTTATGGGCTAGCGGATACAATGAGCAGTTCTTC.

V and J are TRBV6-1 and TRBJ1-6; D is unresolved. V lost 4 bases, J lost 2 bases, and 21 bases lay in between. Germline CDR1 and CDR2: MNHNS and SASEGT. This CDR3 region has 19 residues. CDR3 sequence: CASSATGPVADPYNSPLHF. The CDR3 nucleotides read TGTGCCAGCAGTGCAACCGGTCCGGTGGCGGATCCCTATAATTCACCCCTCCACTTT.

This chain connects TRBV23-1 to TRBJ2-1; TRBD2 aligns across 11 bases. TRBV23-1 is designated an ORF whose function remains uncertain. The CDR3 is 16 amino acids. The V segment lost 6 bases and the J segment 0 bases; nucleotides outside the gene matches: 4. CDR3 in amino acids: CASSRLAGSSYNEQFF. The CDR3 DNA sequence: TGCGCCAGCAGCCGACTAGCGGGGAGCTCCTACAATGAGCAGTTCTTC.

The chain couples TRBV2 to TRBJ2-2; D may be TRBD2 (5 bases). Germline CDR1 SNHLY, CDR2 FYNNEI. The CDR3 sequence is 16 residues long. Trimming cost V 10 bases and J 3 bases, with 21 bases left between them. CDR3 sequence reads: CATTLGGWSDTGELFF. The CDR3 DNA is TGTGCCACGACGCTTGGAGGCTGGAGCGACACCGGGGAGCTGTTTTTT.

The V and J genes are TRBV9 and TRBJ2-5, with 9 nucleotides matching TRBD2. The CDR3 contains 15 residues. Germline CDR1 and CDR2: SGDLS and YYNGEE. After removal of 0 bases from V and 4 bases from J, the junction contained 4 bases not matched to a gene. The CDR3 loop is CASSVAQTSGETQYF. Here the CDR3 DNA reads TGTGCCAGCAGCGTAGCCCAGACTAGCGGAGAGACCCAGTACTTC. Full variable domain (rest looked up from reference TRBV9 and TRBJ2-5): DSGVTQTPKHLITATGQRVTLRCSPRSGDLSVYWYQQSLDQGLQFLIQYYNGEERAKGNILERFSAQQFPDLHSELNLSSLELGDSALYFCASSVAQTSGETQYFGPGTRLLVL.